Following are 24 T cell receptor beta chains from one sample sequenced in a study of T cells in localized non-small cell lung cancer. The data were produced by immunoSEQ multiplex PCR, yet TCRdb's version contains in-frame clones alone and is incomplete. The sample yields just over 70,000 clones, 85% to 90% seen once. The specimen comprised peripheral blood, sampled before any cancer treatment. The receptor source for this set is a male donor older than 55 with stage III squamous cell lung carcinoma.

This CDR3 is CASSPLGGADTEAFF. The CDR3 coding sequence is TGTGCCAGCAGTCCCCTTGGAGGGGCGGACACTGAAGCTTTCTTT. J is TRBJ1-1 and V is TRBV28; tentatively, D is TRBD1 (5 bases). CDR3 length: 15 residues. Germline values: CDR1 MDHEN, CDR2 SYDVKM. The V and J ends lost 5 bases and 3 bases respectively, with 16 bases between them.

V is TRBV7-3 and J is TRBJ2-1; possible D gene TRBD2, 6 bases. Germline V gene sequence: CDR1 SGHTA, CDR2 FQGTGA. V lost 4 bases and J 9 bases, leaving 13 bases between the germline ends. The CDR3 contains 13 residues. The CDR3 bases are TGTGCCAGCAGCTCCCGGGGAGGATCTGAGCAGTTCTTC. Translated: CASSSRGGSEQFF.

The chain joins TRBV28 to TRBJ1-2; TRBD1 matches at 7 bases. CDR3 length: 13 residues. Germline CDR1 is MDHEN and CDR2 is SYDVKM. V shed 5 bases, J shed 8 bases, and the junction held 8 bases outside the gene matches. The CDR3: CASSRDRFLGYTF. The CDR3 region has the DNA TGTGCCAGCAGTCGGGACAGATTCCTGGGCTACACCTTC.

The chain is built from TRBV5-1 and TRBJ1-2; D is possibly TRBD1 (6 bases). The CDR3 runs to 14 residues. Germline CDR1 SGHRS, CDR2 YFSETQ. The V and J ends lost 3 bases and 8 bases respectively, with 17 bases between them. The CDR3 here is CASSSGQNEGGYTF. In DNA, the CDR3 is TGCGCCAGCAGCTCCGGACAGAACGAGGGAGGCTACACCTTC. The variable domain in full, completed from reference TRBV5-1 and TRBJ1-2, reads KAGVTQTPRYLIKTRGQQVTLSCSPISGHRSVSWYQQTPGQGLQFLFEYFSETQRNKGNFPGRFSGRQFSNSRSEMNVSTLELGDSALYLCASSSGQNEGGYTFGSGTRLTVV.

This clone was seen a single time. The chain links TRBV5-6 to TRBJ1-1, with D possibly being TRBD1 (6 bases). V was pared by 4 bases and J by 10 bases, with 32 bases between. Germline CDR1 and CDR2: SGHDT and YYEEEE. The CDR3 is 18 amino acids. This CDR3 is CASSPGGGGLGASSLAFF. CDR3 coding DNA: TGTGCCAGCAGCCCGGGGGGCGGGGGGCTCGGGGCGTCTTCGTTAGCTTTCTTT.

This sequence joins TRBV6-5 and TRBJ2-3; TRBD1 agrees at 8 bases. The CDR3 extends over 15 amino acids. V dropped 6 bases and J dropped 2; count of bases not matched to a gene: 7. CDR1 and CDR2 from the germline V gene are MNHEY and SVGAGI. CDR3 nucleotides: TGTGCCAGCAGCTATGGGACAGGTTACACAGATACGCAGTATTTT. Protein: CASSYGTGYTDTQYF.

This clone came up once. V and J are TRBV6-6 and TRBJ2-7, with a possible D match to TRBD1 (6 bases). V shed 7 bases and J shed 5 bases, with 15 bases lying between them. The CDR3 length is 13 residues. Germline V gene sequence: CDR1 MNHNY, CDR2 SVGAGI (reference sequence). CDR3 sequence: CASNRERGNEQYV. Written as DNA, the CDR3 is TGTGCCAGCAACAGAGAAAGGGGGAACGAGCAGTACGTC.

This clone was seen only once. The chain is built from TRBV7-2 and TRBJ1-4; tentatively, D is TRBD1 (5 bases). V dropped 4 bases and J dropped 7 bases, with 13 bases sitting between them. The V gene's germline CDR1 is SGHTA and CDR2 FQGNSA. The CDR3 spans 14 residues. CDR3 in DNA: TGTGCCAGCAGCTCCTCGGGGGGGAGTGAAAAACTGTTTTTT. It encodes CASSSSGGSEKLFF.

This clone came up a few times. The CDR3 nucleotides are TGTGCCAGCAGCCCCAGTACCACCAACACTGAAGCTTTCTTT. It encodes CASSPSTTNTEAFF. The chain recombines TRBV7-2 with TRBJ1-1; D is undetermined. Trimming left V 5 bases short and J 2 bases short, with 12 bases between. The CDR3 is 14 amino acids. The germline gives CDR1 SGHTA, CDR2 FQGNSA.

This chain connects TRBV4-3 to TRBJ2-1; 9 nucleotides line up with TRBD1. The CDR3 contains 15 residues. The V gene's germline CDR1 is LGHNA and CDR2 YSLEER. V lost 3 bases to trimming and J lost 5 bases; unmatched junction nucleotides: 5. The CDR3, as DNA: TGCGCCAGCAGCCAGGGGACAGGGTGGAACAATGAGCAGTTCTTC. Translating it yields CASSQGTGWNNEQFF.

This clone turned up a few times. The rearrangement links TRBV27 to TRBJ1-5; TRBD1 matches 7 bases. V gave up 1 base and J gave up 3 bases; unmatched junction bases: 3. CDR3 size: 15 residues. CDR1 is MNHEY and CDR2 is SMNVEV in the germline V gene (reference sequence). CDR3 amino acids: CASSLFGTDNQPQHF. CDR3 bases: TGTGCCAGCAGTTTATTCGGGACAGACAATCAGCCCCAGCATTTT.

CDR3 protein: CAWSQGGGYTF. CDR3 DNA sequence: TGTGCCTGGAGTCAGGGAGGTGGCTACACCTTC. The V call is TRBV30, the J call TRBJ1-2, with D possibly TRBD1 on 5 matching bases. The CDR3 runs 11 residues. Trimming cost V 2 bases and J 7 bases, with 8 bases left between them. Germline V gives CDR1 GTSNPN, CDR2 SVGIG (reference sequence). Together with reference TRBV30 and TRBJ1-2, the CDR3 gives the full variable domain: SQTIHQWPATLVQPVGSPLSLECTVEGTSNPNLYWYRQAAGRGLQLLFYSVGIGQISSEVPQNLSASRPQDRQFILSSKKLLLSDSGFYLCAWSQGGGYTFGSGTRLTVV.

J is TRBJ2-2 and V is TRBV11-3, with D possibly matching TRBD2 (6 bases). This CDR3 has 15 amino acids. Germline V CDR1 and CDR2: SGHNT, YENEEA. Trimming cost V 1 base and J 7 bases, with 13 bases left between them. CDR3 sequence (DNA): TGTGCCAGCAGCTTAGGCCTCGGGGGAATCGGGGAGCTGTTTTTT. Its protein is CASSLGLGGIGELFF.

The chain employs TRBV7-8 and TRBJ2-2; tentatively, D is TRBD2 (5 bases). Germline assignment: CDR1 SGHVS and CDR2 FQNEAQ. The CDR3 spans 17 residues. V gave up 2 bases and J gave up 5 bases, with 18 bases separating them. The CDR3 protein is CASSLRGRGLRTGELFF. The DNA of the CDR3 is TGTGCCAGCAGCTTACGGGGAAGAGGCTTGAGAACCGGGGAGCTGTTTTTT.

CDR3 DNA: TGCAGCGTGGCCCTCGACAGGGGGCTTGGAGCTTTCTTT. Its translation is CSVALDRGLGAFF. The chain uses TRBV29-1 and TRBJ1-1, with 10 bases identical to TRBD1. The length of the CDR3 is 13 residues. V was pared by 6 bases and J by 10 bases, with 11 bases of the junction left unmatched. Germline values: CDR1 SQVTM, CDR2 ANQGSEA.

This chain uses TRBV5-1 with TRBJ1-1; 7 bases map to TRBD1. Trimming removed 4 bases from V and 4 bases from J; junction bases left unmatched: 10. CDR1 is SGHRS, CDR2 YFSETQ, per germline. The CDR3 loop spans 15 amino acids. CDR3 nucleotide sequence: TGCGCCAGCAGCCTGACGACAGGGAGGGGCACTGAAGCTTTCTTT. Amino acids: CASSLTTGRGTEAFF.

The chain joins TRBV12-5 to TRBJ2-7; TRBD2 aligns across 7 bases. This CDR3 has 14 amino acids. Germline V gene lookup returns CDR1 LGHNT and CDR2 FRNRAP. Trimming took 3 bases from V and 5 from J; bases not matched to a gene: 7. CDR3 residues: CASGFGGKYDEQYV. The CDR3 nucleotides read TGTGCTAGTGGTTTCGGGGGGAAATACGACGAGCAGTACGTC.

The CDR3 DNA is TGTGCCAGCAGCTTAGATCTAGGAGTCGATCAGCCCCAGCATTTT. It codes for CASSLDLGVDQPQHF. The chain uses TRBV11-2 and TRBJ1-5; no clear D gene. From germline, CDR1 is SGHAT and CDR2 FQNNGV. The CDR3 runs to 15 residues. The V end was cut by 0 bases, the J end by 5 bases, with 11 bases between.

CDR3 nucleotides: TGTGCCAGGTTGACAGCATATAATTCACCCCTCCACTTT. It yields the protein CARLTAYNSPLHF. V usage is TRBV19 and J usage is TRBJ1-6; TRBD1 might be the D (5 bases). This CDR3 is 13 amino acids long. V shed 9 bases and J shed 4 bases, with 10 bases lying between them. Germline values: CDR1 LNHDA, CDR2 SQIVND (reference sequence).

This sequence joins TRBV11-3 and TRBJ2-2, with D possibly being TRBD1 (5 bases). The V and J ends lost 1 base and 6 bases respectively, with 15 bases between them. CDR1 is SGHNT and CDR2 is YENEEA in the germline V gene. This CDR3 contains 16 residues. Here the CDR3 DNA reads TGTGCCAGCAGCTTAGTCGGCCAGGGTCATGCCGGGGAGCTGTTTTTT. It specifies CASSLVGQGHAGELFF.

The rearrangement joins TRBV5-6 to TRBJ2-1, with 9 bases aligning to TRBD1. CDR1 is SGHDT, CDR2 YYEEEE, per germline. The CDR3 extends over 15 amino acids. V lost 4 bases to trimming and J lost 7 bases; unmatched junction nucleotides: 9. CDR3 loop: CASSRQGVVVNEQFF. CDR3 bases: TGTGCCAGCAGCCGACAGGGGGTCGTAGTTAATGAGCAGTTCTTC.

The chain couples TRBV19 to TRBJ2-1, with 9 bases identical to TRBD2. Trimming removed 8 bases from V and 7 bases from J; junction bases left unmatched: 15. The CDR3 spans 16 residues. The germline V gene encodes CDR1 LNHDA and CDR2 SQIVND (reference sequence). For the CDR3, the DNA is TGTGCCAGTGGGAAAGCTCGGGGTAGCGGGGGAAATGAGCAGTTCTTC. Translation: CASGKARGSGGNEQFF.

The chain is built from TRBV19 and TRBJ2-1, with D possibly matching TRBD2 (7 bases). Germline CDR1 LNHDA, CDR2 SQIVND (reference sequence). The CDR3 has 16 amino acids. The V end was cut by 3 bases, the J end by 9 bases, with 21 bases between. In DNA, the CDR3 is TGTGCCAGTAGTATTGGGAGGGGGGGCTCGTTGGGTGAGCAGTTCTTC. Amino acids: CASSIGRGGSLGEQFF. Drawing the rest from reference TRBV19 and TRBJ2-1, the complete variable domain is DGGITQSPKYLFRKEGQNVTLSCEQNLNHDAMYWYRQDPGQGLRLIYYSQIVNDFQKGDIAEGYSVSREKKESFPLTVTSAQKNPTAFYLCASSIGRGGSLGEQFFGPGTRLTVL.

In this sample, this clone turned up a few times. This sequence joins TRBV28 and TRBJ1-3; 10 bases are a match to TRBD1. There are 16 residues in the CDR3. The germline V gene has CDR1 MDHEN and CDR2 SYDVKM. V lost 4 bases and J lost 7; bases outside the gene matches: 10. The CDR3 reads CASSSDVRQGANTIYF. For the CDR3, the DNA is TGTGCCAGCAGTTCCGACGTGAGACAGGGGGCTAACACCATATATTTT.